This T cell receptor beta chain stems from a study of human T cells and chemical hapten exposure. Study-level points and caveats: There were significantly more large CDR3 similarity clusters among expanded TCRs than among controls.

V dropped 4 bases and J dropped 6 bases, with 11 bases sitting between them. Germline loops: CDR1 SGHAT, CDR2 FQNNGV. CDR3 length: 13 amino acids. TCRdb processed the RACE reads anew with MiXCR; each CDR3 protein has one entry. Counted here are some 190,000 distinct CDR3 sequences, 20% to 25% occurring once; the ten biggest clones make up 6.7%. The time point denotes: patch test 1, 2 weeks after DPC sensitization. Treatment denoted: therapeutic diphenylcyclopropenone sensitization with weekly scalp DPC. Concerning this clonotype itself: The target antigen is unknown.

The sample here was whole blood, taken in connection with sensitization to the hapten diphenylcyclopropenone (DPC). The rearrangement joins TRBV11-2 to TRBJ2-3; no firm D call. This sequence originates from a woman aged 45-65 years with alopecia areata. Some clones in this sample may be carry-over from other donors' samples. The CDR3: CASSYRSRDTQYF. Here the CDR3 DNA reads TGTGCCAGCAGCTACCGATCACGGGATACGCAGTATTTT.